One sample yielded the 28 T cell receptor beta chains listed below, sequenced in a study of blood T cell repertoires in COVID-19. Here immunoSEQ multiplex PCR was the method, and the copy in TCRdb shows in-frame clones only, minus some. The table includes 100,000 or so clones, approximately 88% detected once. The sequencing sample was made of peripheral blood. Every receptor here comes from a woman aged 55-70 years with acute or convalescent COVID-19.

This chain joins TRBV7-2 and TRBJ1-5, with a weak D call TRBD1 (6 bases). There are 14 residues in the CDR3. Germline V gene sequence: CDR1 SGHTA, CDR2 FQGNSA. The ends were cut back, 5 bases at V and 3 bases at J, with 11 bases in the middle. Here the CDR3 reads CASSPDSANQPQHF. CDR3 nucleotides: TGTGCCAGCAGCCCGGACAGCGCCAATCAGCCCCAGCATTTT.

V usage is TRBV11-2 and J usage is TRBJ1-3; TRBD1 matches 7 bases. Losses at the gene ends were 6 bases for V and 0 bases for J; bases not matched to a gene: 8. The CDR3 spans 16 residues. Per germline, CDR1 SGHAT and CDR2 FQNNGV. CDR3 amino acids: CASSLPTGASGNTIYF. The CDR3 coding sequence is TGTGCCAGCAGTCTACCAACAGGGGCCTCTGGAAACACCATATATTTT.

The chain employs TRBV5-6 and TRBJ1-1, with 7 bases fitting TRBD1. The CDR3 is 16 amino acids. The junction had 14 bases not matched to a gene; V was cut back by 3 bases and J by 6 bases. Germline CDR1 is SGHDT and CDR2 is YYEEEE. The CDR3 DNA is TGTGCCAGCAGCTCCGCTATACCCAGGGGGTATTCTGAAGCTTTCTTT. Translated: CASSSAIPRGYSEAFF.

This clone was detected once. This chain uses TRBV2 with TRBJ2-1, with TRBD1 matching 8 bases. The CDR3 covers 15 residues. Germline V gene data show CDR1 as SNHLY and CDR2 as FYNNEI. The J segment lost 2 bases and the V segment lost 6 bases, leaving 6 bases of the junction unmatched. CDR3 loop: CASRKETGAYNEQFF. For the CDR3, the DNA is TGTGCCAGCAGGAAAGAGACAGGGGCCTACAATGAGCAGTTCTTC. The full variable domain, in which reference TRBV2 and TRBJ2-1 provide the parts outside the CDR3, is EPEVTQTPSHQVTQMGQEVILRCVPISNHLYFYWYRQILGQKVEFLVSFYNNEISEKSEIFDDQFSVERPDGSNFTLKIRSTKLEDSAMYFCASRKETGAYNEQFFGPGTRLTVL.

J is TRBJ2-4 and V is TRBV2; TRBD2 matches 12 bases. This CDR3 is 15 amino acids long. Germline V gene lookup returns CDR1 SNHLY and CDR2 FYNNEI. J lost 1 base, V lost 10 bases, and 5 bases had no gene match. CDR3 loop: CAIRLAGVAKNIQYF. CDR3 coding DNA: TGTGCCATACGACTAGCGGGAGTGGCCAAAAACATTCAGTACTTC.

The rearrangement joins TRBV10-2 to TRBJ1-5; D not certain. Looked up from germline, CDR1 is WSHSY and CDR2 is SAAADI. V was clipped by 7 bases and J by 1 base, with 11 bases between them. This CDR3 contains 14 residues. The DNA for the CDR3 is TGCGCCAGCACTAGCGGGCGGAGCAATCAGCCCCAGCATTTT. Its translation is CASTSGRSNQPQHF.

CDR3 residues: CAGPAGTGELFF. CDR3 DNA sequence: TGTGCCGGACCGGCAGGGACCGGGGAGCTGTTTTTT. This rearrangement joins TRBV19 to TRBJ2-2; D might be TRBD1 (5 bases). The ends were cut back, 11 bases at V and 5 bases at J, with 12 bases in the middle. The germline CDR1 and CDR2 sequences are LNHDA and SQIVND (reference sequence). The CDR3 is made up of 12 amino acids.

The V call is TRBV11-2, the J call TRBJ2-1; tentative D call: TRBD2 (6 bases). Looked up from germline, CDR1 is SGHAT and CDR2 is FQNNGV. Trimming removed 5 bases at V and 0 bases at J, with 14 bases between. This CDR3 spans 16 amino acids. The CDR3 sequence: CASSPFGTASYNEQFF. The CDR3, as DNA: TGTGCCAGCAGCCCATTCGGGACTGCCTCCTACAATGAGCAGTTCTTC.

This clone appeared a single time. The rearrangement uses TRBV29-1 and TRBJ2-7; 7 nucleotides line up with TRBD2. The ends lost 6 bases at V and 2 bases at J; junction bases unmatched: 13. The CDR3 covers 15 residues. CDR1 and CDR2 (germline): SQVTM, ANQGSEA. The CDR3 region is CSVTGARETPYEQYF. CDR3 nucleotides: TGCAGCGTGACTGGGGCGCGGGAGACCCCCTACGAGCAGTACTTC.

J is TRBJ2-1 and V is TRBV3-1 (or the pseudogene TRBV3-2); 8 bases are shared with TRBD2. V lost 1 base, J lost 5 bases, and 10 bases stayed unmatched. Germline-derived CDR1 and CDR2 are LGHDT and YNNKEL (reference sequence). This CDR3 is 17 amino acids long. The CDR3 DNA sequence: TGTGCCAGCAGCCAAGCCGTACGAGCGGGAGCCCACAATGAGCAGTTCTTC. This gives the protein CASSQAVRAGAHNEQFF.

The gene calls are TRBV15 and TRBJ1-5; D uncertain. Germline V gene sequence: CDR1 LNHNV, CDR2 YYDKDF (reference sequence). The CDR3 length is 14 residues. Trimming removed 3 bases at V and 5 bases at J, with 11 bases between. The CDR3 DNA sequence: TGTGCCACCAGCAGTGGTGGAGGGTATCAGCCCCAGCATTTT. Translated, it gives CATSSGGGYQPQHF.

In its sample, this clone was seen once. The V call is TRBV5-1, the J call TRBJ2-1, with 9 bases aligning to TRBD2. The CDR3 sequence is 13 residues long. Germline CDR1 and CDR2: SGHRS and YFSETQ. J was trimmed by 9 bases and V by 2 bases; bases with no gene match: 3. Here the CDR3 reads CASSLVLAGEQFF. The CDR3 DNA reads TGCGCCAGCAGCTTAGTACTAGCGGGTGAGCAGTTCTTC.

The V gene is TRBV6-5, the J gene TRBJ1-2; 9 bases match TRBD1. From germline, CDR1 is MNHEY and CDR2 SVGAGI. The J segment lost 5 bases and the V segment lost 8 bases, leaving 12 bases of the junction unmatched. This CDR3 is built from 15 residues. The CDR3 DNA reads TGTGCCAGCCTGGACAGGGGATCATACATATATGGCTACACCTTC. Translating gives CASLDRGSYIYGYTF.

The chain links TRBV5-1 to TRBJ2-1, with 16 bases fitting TRBD2. CDR3 length: 16 residues. With 4 bases clipped from V and 4 bases from J, the junction kept 2 bases outside the gene matches. CDR1 is SGHRS and CDR2 is YFSETQ in the germline V gene. For the CDR3, the DNA is TGCGCCAGCAGCACGGGACTAGCGGGAGGGTACAATGAGCAGTTCTTC. Translation: CASSTGLAGGYNEQFF.

This chain joins TRBV28 and TRBJ1-2, with no clear D. CDR3 length: 13 amino acids. CDR1 and CDR2 (germline): MDHEN, SYDVKM. Deletions cut 1 base from V and 10 bases from J, with 13 bases between. The CDR3 coding sequence is TGTGCCAGCAGTTTATCGGGAAGCAGCGACTACACCTTC. It codes for CASSLSGSSDYTF.

The V call is TRBV28, the J call TRBJ1-1; the D gene is possibly TRBD1 (5 bases). The CDR3 has 15 residues. V was shortened by 6 bases and J by 3 bases, with 17 bases between the two germline ends. Germline V CDR1 and CDR2: MDHEN, SYDVKM. The CDR3: CASSHGGGMDTEAFF. DNA of the CDR3: TGTGCCAGCAGCCACGGCGGGGGGATGGACACTGAAGCTTTCTTT.

CDR3 bases: TGTGCCAGCAGTGACAACGGCGGAACTGAAGCTTTCTTT. Translation gives CASSDNGGTEAFF. The chain combines TRBV6-1 with TRBJ1-1, with D uncertain. Germline assignment: CDR1 MNHNS and CDR2 SASEGT. V lost 3 bases to trimming and J lost 5 bases, with 10 bases between them. The CDR3 covers 13 residues.

V usage is TRBV28 and J usage is TRBJ1-5; D not resolved. V lost 3 bases and J lost 3, with 9 bases in between. Germline assignment: CDR1 MDHEN and CDR2 SYDVKM. The CDR3 is 14 residues long. CDR3 coding DNA: TGTGCCAGCAGTTTCGCGGGTCTCAATCAGCCCCAGCATTTT. Its translation: CASSFAGLNQPQHF.

This clone came up once. The rearrangement links TRBV4-2 to TRBJ2-1, with D tentatively TRBD2 (6 bases). Between the trimmed V and J ends, which lost 3 bases and 0 bases, there was a span of 12 bases. This CDR3 contains 16 residues. Germline V gene sequence: CDR1 LGHNA, CDR2 YNFKEQ. The CDR3 is CASSHSSGDSYNEQFF. In DNA, the CDR3 is TGTGCCAGCAGCCATAGTAGCGGAGACTCCTACAATGAGCAGTTCTTC.

The rearrangement joins TRBV15 to TRBJ2-5, with no clear D. The germline V and J ends were trimmed by 1 base and 4 bases, with 10 bases remaining between them. Germline CDR1 is LNHNV and CDR2 is YYDKDF (reference sequence). This CDR3 is built from 14 residues. The CDR3 bases are TGTGCCACCAGCAGAGTAATAGCCGCAGAGACCCAGTACTTC. Its protein is CATSRVIAAETQYF.

This clone was observed a single time. This chain joins TRBV6-2 or TRBV6-3 and TRBJ1-4; D call uncertain. Germline V gene lookup returns CDR1 MNHEY and CDR2 SVGEGT. Trimming cost V 6 bases and J 0 bases, with 11 bases left between them. The CDR3 extends over 15 amino acids. CDR3 DNA sequence: TGTGCCAGCAGCCCCGACATAGCAACTAATGAAAAACTGTTTTTT. Its protein is CASSPDIATNEKLFF.

The V call is TRBV29-1, the J call TRBJ2-3; 7 nucleotides match TRBD2. There are 15 residues in the CDR3. Germline-derived CDR1 and CDR2 are SQVTM and ANQGSEA. The V and J ends lost 5 bases and 4 bases, in that order; junction bases with no gene match: 12. The CDR3 loop reads CSVRPTGGSPDTQYF. In nucleotides, the CDR3 is TGCAGCGTTCGTCCAACGGGAGGTTCCCCAGATACGCAGTATTTT.

The chain is built from TRBV9 and TRBJ2-1; 9 bases line up with TRBD2. The CDR3 runs to 15 residues. J was trimmed by 9 bases and V by 0 bases; bases with no gene match: 7. Germline CDR1 is SGDLS and CDR2 is YYNGEE. The CDR3 protein is CASSVVAGGPIEQFF. CDR3 DNA: TGTGCCAGCAGCGTAGTGGCGGGAGGGCCCATTGAGCAGTTCTTC.

The genes are TRBV20-1 and TRBJ1-5, with a possible D match to TRBD1 (5 bases). The CDR3 totals 14 residues. The ends were cut back, 3 bases at V and 6 bases at J, with 15 bases in the middle. Germline V gene sequence: CDR1 DFQATT, CDR2 SNEGSKA (reference sequence). The CDR3 nucleotides are TGCAGTGCTAGTGAAGGGGCCCTTGGTCAGCCCCAGCATTTT. Translated: CSASEGALGQPQHF.

The chain carries TRBV14 and TRBJ2-2; 10 bases agree with TRBD2. The germline gives CDR1 SGHDN, CDR2 FVKESK. V gave up 5 bases and J gave up 4 bases; unmatched junction bases: 10. This CDR3 has 17 amino acids. Written as DNA, the CDR3 is TGTGCCAGCAGCAAACGAGCGGGAGGGCCGAGCACCGGGGAGCTGTTTTTT. Its translation: CASSKRAGGPSTGELFF.

V usage is TRBV12-3 or TRBV12-4 and J usage is TRBJ1-2, with no clear D. CDR3 length equals 13 residues. V was cut by 1 base and J by 3 bases, with 6 bases left in between. The CDR3 sequence: CASSLVGDYGYTF. The CDR3 DNA reads as TGTGCCAGCAGTTTAGTCGGGGACTATGGCTACACCTTC.

The J gene is TRBJ2-7, the V gene TRBV5-4; 10 nucleotides match TRBD2. The CDR3 totals 13 residues. V lost 3 bases, J lost 4 bases, and 1 base stayed unmatched. CDR1 is SGHNT, CDR2 YYREEE, per germline (reference sequence). As DNA, the CDR3 is TGTGCCAGCAGCTCTAGCGGGAGATACGAGCAGTACTTC. Translation gives CASSSSGRYEQYF.

The J gene is TRBJ1-1, the V gene TRBV19, with D perhaps TRBD1 (6 bases). V was cut by 1 base and J by 11 bases, with 11 bases left in between. CDR1 is LNHDA, CDR2 SQIVND, per germline (reference sequence). The CDR3 runs 12 residues. The CDR3 spells CASSIGDIGAFF. The CDR3 nucleotides read TGTGCCAGTAGTATAGGGGACATCGGGGCTTTCTTT. Full variable domain (remainder filled in from reference TRBV19 and TRBJ1-1): DGGITQSPKYLFRKEGQNVTLSCEQNLNHDAMYWYRQDPGQGLRLIYYSQIVNDFQKGDIAEGYSVSREKKESFPLTVTSAQKNPTAFYLCASSIGDIGAFFGQGTRLTVV.